A selection of T cell receptor beta chains follows, all from one sample in a study of OX40 agonist ivuxolimab in advanced cancers. Here immunoSEQ multiplex PCR was the method, and the copy in TCRdb shows in-frame clones only, minus some. The data contain around 74,000 clones, approximately 92% of them singletons. Sample: CD4+ or CD8+ T cells sorted from blood, taken in a trial of the OX40 agonist ivuxolimab. Every receptor here comes from an adult with an advanced solid tumor such as melanoma, head and neck, liver or kidney cancer. The CDR3 runs from the conserved cysteine through the conserved F or W. Fields, in order: clone size, J gene, V gene, CDR3 protein. Some rows have no size entry. The others give once, few or many, or a class for an expanded clone.

NA,TRBJ2-6,TRBV29-1,CSVGGRGPSFSGANVLTF
NA,TRBJ1-1,TRBV10-1,CASSESVGHGNRAGTEAFF
NA,TRBJ2-7,TRBV7-9,CASSDDWDSYEQYF
NA,TRBJ2-3,TRBV19,CASSELAGRWDTQYF
NA,TRBJ1-4,TRBV19,CASTRRADNEKLFF
NA,TRBJ2-5,TRBV15,CATSGLLRRQGGGHETQYF
NA,TRBJ2-6,TRBV19,CASTQWGLSGGANVLTF
NA,TRBJ2-1,TRBV19,CASSWTLRGEQFF
NA,TRBJ2-3,TRBV5-4,CASTPSGRVSTDTQYF
NA,TRBJ2-6,TRBV6-1,CASSGQPLSGANVLTF
NA,TRBJ1-1,TRBV2,CASSEGWNTEAFF
NA,TRBJ1-4,TRBV27,CASSLWDRGEKLFF
NA,TRBJ2-2,TRBV10-3,CAISGGRRQGIPGELFF
NA,TRBJ2-7,TRBV5-6,CASNYRRLAGVGSYEQYF
NA,TRBJ2-7,TRBV27,CASSSSGTPPYEQYF
NA,TRBJ1-3,TRBV18,CASSPEDRHTIYF
NA,TRBJ1-2,TRBV6-5,CASSPGGGNYGYTF
NA,TRBJ2-1,TRBV7-9,CASPGYNEQFF
NA,TRBJ2-6,TRBV6-5,CASSYRRSGANVLTF
NA,TRBJ1-1,TRBV6-6,CASSYAGQNTEAFF
NA,TRBJ2-3,TRBV6-5,CASSPDSGSGDTQYF
NA,TRBJ2-7,TRBV7-8,CASSPSRVPSYEQYF
NA,TRBJ1-5,TRBV25-1,CASSVTGVHQPQHF
few,TRBJ2-1,TRBV7-9,CASSLARLGLPYNEQFF
few,TRBJ1-1,TRBV7-9,CASNRGDRGVNTEAFF
NA,TRBJ2-4,TRBV4-3,CASSQDGGRGVVNIQYF
NA,TRBJ2-1,TRBV10-3,CATHNPSTSDEQFF
NA,TRBJ1-3,TRBV9,CASSVARAGNTIYF
NA,TRBJ2-3,TRBV18,CASSPRQGIDTQYF
NA,TRBJ2-1,TRBV7-2,CASSLEPGPNNEQFF
NA,TRBJ2-1,TRBV5-1,CASSLYNGRGDEQFF
NA,TRBJ1-1,TRBV7-2,CASSRQRNTEAFF
NA,TRBJ1-5,TRBV27,CASSLSGQHYQPQHF
NA,TRBJ1-5,TRBV20-1,CSAEGEQPQHF
NA,TRBJ1-1,TRBV5-6,CASSFTGRANTEAFF
NA,TRBJ2-2,TRBV28,CASLAGLAGGNTGELFF
NA,TRBJ1-5,TRBV2,CASTTMGQGQPQHF
NA,TRBJ2-3,TRBV5-1,CASSLGPEASTDTQYF
NA,TRBJ2-7,TRBV19,CASSIRVHEVEQYF
NA,TRBJ2-6,TRBV19,CASSFAGSGANVLTF
once,TRBJ2-6,TRBV6-5,CASSYSWGAGANVLTF
NA,TRBJ2-1,TRBV9,CASSPGLAGYNEQFF
NA,TRBJ2-1,TRBV5-1,CASSFRDRVLLSTYNEQFF
NA,TRBJ1-4,TRBV7-9,CASHNTPDEKLFF
NA,TRBJ2-3,TRBV7-8,CASSPARGATDTQYF
NA,TRBJ2-1,TRBV7-3,CASMRGSSYNEQFF
NA,TRBJ1-2,TRBV11-2,CASSLGWNSRSYGYTF
once,TRBJ2-2,TRBV10-3,CAIRNSPGLAAGELFF
NA,TRBJ2-1,TRBV2,CAISTLAGWDNEQFF